The clone carrying this TCR beta chain was detected only a few times. Its antigen is undetermined. The data derive from a study of early T cells in non-severe SARS-CoV-2 infection. Study overall: The study sequenced bulk RNA from unsorted whole blood, with chains unpaired. Study-wide findings and caveats: VDJdb-based annotation leaned toward anti-spike CD8 responses and missed private and CD4 specificities.

As part of library construction, unique molecular identifiers were attached to individual cDNA molecules. Using its own MiXCR run on the 5' RACE reads, TCRdb lists one record per CDR3 protein. This sample has 66,000 or so distinct CDR3 sequences, with approximately 13% found just once. Trimming took 3 bases from V and 7 from J; bases not matched to a gene: 8. Germline values: CDR1 MDHEN, CDR2 SYDVKM. The CDR3 has 15 residues. This receptor was obtained from an adult who was a healthcare worker with PCR-confirmed SARS-CoV-2 infection or an uninfected control (not recorded which). This rearrangement joins TRBV28 to TRBJ2-1; 8 bases are shared with TRBD1. Sequencing used whole blood. The CDR3 region is CASSFGRGRLNEQFF. The CDR3 nucleotides are TGTGCCAGCAGTTTTGGCAGGGGGCGCTTGAATGAGCAGTTCTTC.